Here is one T cell receptor beta chain with its context. The antigen is not known. Libraries were prepared by immunoSEQ multiplex PCR; TCRdb keeps only in-frame clonotypes and omits some of them. The data hold 70,000 to 95,000 clones, with roughly 86% observed a single time. This sample was included in a study of T cell responses to AZD1222 COVID-19 vaccine. Points from the study as a whole: In the spike-specific TCR repertoire, nearly half reportedly target unmutated variant regions. The study found vaccine-associated CD4 TCRs spanning spike, dominant at 160-218 and 743-854.

The CDR3 covers 15 residues. CDR1 and CDR2 from the germline V gene are KGHDR and SFDVKD. Trimming left V 4 bases short and J 5 bases short, with 16 bases between. Here the sequenced sample was peripheral blood, taken on day 0 of MenACWY control vaccination. This TCR was recovered from an adult in good health. The chain joins TRBV24-1 to TRBJ2-5; the D gene is possibly TRBD2 (6 bases). The CDR3 sequence: CATSDPGRERETQYF. The CDR3 DNA is TGTGCCACCAGTGACCCGGGACGGGAGAGGGAGACCCAGTACTTC.